The T cell receptor beta chain under discussion was sequenced for a study of T cell responses to AZD1222 COVID-19 vaccine. Findings of the study overall: Rises in breadth and depth of Spike-specific TCRs came after two AZD1222 doses.

The CDR3 runs to 11 residues. Germline values: CDR1 SGHNT, CDR2 YYREEE (reference sequence). Trimming took off 3 bases at V and 6 bases at J, with 7 bases between the two ends. Notes on this clone: What it binds is unknown. Other DNA sequences in the same sample also yield this CDR3.

Sequencing was performed with immunoSEQ multiplex PCR; in TCRdb, only in-frame clones are kept and a portion is missing. The profile shows about 120,000 clones, about 86% of them singletons. The sequenced sample was peripheral blood, obtained 28 days after the second AZD1222 dose. The clonotype was recovered from an adult who received the AZD1222 COVID-19 vaccine. The V and J genes are TRBV5-4 and TRBJ2-7; D unresolved. The chain's CDR3 is CASSSSSEQYF. In DNA, the CDR3 is TGTGCCAGCAGCTCAAGTTCCGAGCAGTACTTC.